This record looks at one T cell receptor (beta chain) sequence and its context. The antigen is unknown. Sequence data for DNA of cultured CD4+ T cells were generated by the Oncomine TCR Beta short-read assay. TCRdb independently ran MiXCR on the PCR reads; one entry per CDR3 protein. This table holds roughly 5,500 distinct CDR3 sequences, 70% to 80% found once. Indicated treatment: approximately nine-day PBMC culture with coronavirus spike peptide pools or control peptides (ViraFEST assay). The data derive from a study of vaccination and CD4 T cells after COVID-19. Whole-study context: Vaccination of participants consisted of two doses of either BNT162b2 or mRNA-1273 vaccine. The stimulus for the cells was overlapping spike peptides derived from SARS-CoV-2, HCoV-NL63, HCoV-OC43 and HCoV-229E.

This CDR3 is 14 amino acids long. V lost 7 bases and J lost 2; bases outside the gene matches: 5. Germline V lookup: CDR1 MNHNS, CDR2 SASEGT. The sample consisted of CD4+ T cells from blood, cultured in vitro. The receptor comes from a human donor who had recovered from COVID-19. The chain couples TRBV6-1 to TRBJ2-3, with 8 positions matching TRBD2. CDR3 coding DNA: TGTGCCAGCACGGGCGGGAGGTACACAGATACGCAGTATTTT. Amino acid sequence: CASTGGRYTDTQYF.